This record covers a single TCR beta chain. Its antigen is still unknown. Base qualities were left out, and no much larger clone turns up one base away. This entry is derived from a study of blood T cell repertoires in COVID-19 (TCRdb year 2020). Notes on the research overall: Collaborator samples came from the United States, Italy and Spain and covered acute and convalescent phases of COVID-19. The material from the prospective study consisted of cDNA or gDNA derived from T cells, B-cell-depleted T cells, or PBMCs. Deeply sampled blood TCRbeta repertoires from subjects exposed to, actively infected with, or recovered from COVID-19 were included in the dataset. The repertoires were released in a freely available public database meant as a resource for research on the immune response to SARS-CoV-2. Samples came from the ongoing ImmuneRACE study (first 160 participants) plus 1,254 subjects from 6 global collaborators. The sample metadata nearly always contained a de-identified subject ID, COVID-19 status, age in years and sex. Where available, HLA class I and class II types were taken from metadata supplied by the sample provider and were not determined by assay-based typing. Points the paper makes about the study in general: The amount of clinical and demographic metadata varied by source and participant and was provided uncurated.

Collaborating institutions collected whole blood in K2EDTA tubes following their own protocols. Collaborator samples were shipped for TCRbeta analysis as frozen whole blood, isolated PBMCs, or DNA extracted from either sample type. TCRbeta CDR3 regions were amplified from genomic DNA by means of the immunoSEQ Assay, a bias-controlled multiplex PCR. As for the authors' bioinformatics: Within the assay, amplification of reference gene primers was used to estimate how many nucleated cells each sample contained. To quantify the absolute abundance of each unique TCRbeta CDR3 rearrangement, sequence reads were collapsed and filtered. For each sample, productive Simpson clonality was calculated as the square root of Simpson's diversity index across productive rearrangements. TCRdb's version of the immuneACCESS table is confined to in-frame rearrangements and falls short of the full clone set. An unresolved V gene accounts for under half of the shortfall where checked; the remainder is of unknown origin. That table supplies the V and J calls and clone size; D and trimming were determined from the DNA. The sample data list 95,000 to 110,000 clones, and around 90% of these were observed just once. Approximately 5.1% of the sample is taken by the ten largest.

Cut back by 6 bases and 4 bases, the V and J ends lie 12 bases apart. CDR1 and CDR2 were assigned from the germline V gene as MDHEN and SYDVKM. From cysteine to phenylalanine, the CDR3 is 13 amino acids long. Only the CDR3 region is kept as DNA, spanning 39 bases read in frame from base 1. The sequencing input was peripheral blood. The chain employs TRBV28 and TRBJ1-2; possibly the D gene is TRBD1, per 5 matching bases. The source of this sequence is a human donor in a cohort sampled during active COVID-19. The DNA is as follows: TGTGCCAGCAGACCAGGGTTAGGCTATGGCTACACCTTC. This encodes CASRPGLGYGYTF.